Below are 28 T cell receptor beta chains sequenced from a single sample in a study of shared clonotypes between healthy human individuals. The repertoire was sequenced with immunoSEQ multiplex PCR; TCRdb's copy has only in-frame clones and lacks some. The profile shows 2 million to 2.5 million clones, under 95% of them singletons. Material for sequencing was naive CD4+ T cells from PBMCs. Sample subset: CD45RA+ positively selected. The receptors come from a man aged 18-30 years in good health. Some clones in this sample may be carry-over from other donors' samples.

The chain is built from TRBV18 and TRBJ1-4; TRBD1 matches 7 bases. The CDR3 has 16 amino acids. The germline gives CDR1 KGHSH, CDR2 LQKENI. The trim removed 3 bases at V and 3 bases at J, leaving 7 bases unmatched. CDR3 sequence (DNA): TGTGCCAGCTCACCGGGACCGGGACAGCCTAATGAAAAACTGTTTTTT. Translation: CASSPGPGQPNEKLFF.

This clone was picked up one time. The gene calls are TRBV6-5 and TRBJ2-7, with 8 bases aligning to TRBD2. Germline CDR1 and CDR2: MNHEY and SVGAGI. V gave up 7 bases and J gave up 1 base; unmatched junction bases: 9. This CDR3 is 15 amino acids long. The CDR3 loop is CASTSVTSGSYEQYF. CDR3 DNA sequence: TGTGCCAGCACCTCCGTAACTAGCGGTTCCTACGAGCAGTACTTC.

V usage is TRBV4-2 and J usage is TRBJ1-1, with no clear D. V lost 5 bases and J lost 3, with 16 bases in between. CDR1 LGHNA and CDR2 YNFKEQ come from the germline V gene. This CDR3 comprises 15 residues. The CDR3 DNA follows: TGTGCCAGCAGCTCCAACCCCACAGCCTACACTGAAGCTTTCTTT. Translation gives CASSSNPTAYTEAFF.

This clone was observed a single time. The J gene is TRBJ2-5, the V gene TRBV30, with D possibly being TRBD2 (7 bases). Trimming pared 5 bases from V and 1 base from J, leaving 17 bases between. Germline CDR1 reads GTSNPN; CDR2 reads SVGIG (reference sequence). The CDR3 runs to 15 residues. The CDR3 loop is CAWGLGASGQETQYF. The CDR3 nucleotides are TGTGCCTGGGGCCTGGGGGCTAGCGGCCAAGAGACCCAGTACTTC. Full variable domain (missing parts from reference TRBV30 and TRBJ2-5): SQTIHQWPATLVQPVGSPLSLECTVEGTSNPNLYWYRQAAGRGLQLLFYSVGIGQISSEVPQNLSASRPQDRQFILSSKKLLLSDSGFYLCAWGLGASGQETQYFGPGTRLLVL.

The gene calls are TRBV28 and TRBJ1-1; no firm D call. V lost 6 bases and J 0 bases, leaving 5 bases between the germline ends. Looked up from germline, CDR1 is MDHEN and CDR2 is SYDVKM. The length of the CDR3 is 12 residues. The DNA for the CDR3 is TGTGCCAGCAGGGGCATGAACACTGAAGCTTTCTTT. Translating it yields CASRGMNTEAFF.

The chain recombines TRBV15 with TRBJ1-1; 9 bases align to TRBD1. Germline V gene lookup returns CDR1 LNHNV and CDR2 YYDKDF (reference sequence). The CDR3 has 14 residues. V was clipped by 9 bases and J by 11 bases; unmatched bases: 16. CDR3 amino acids: CATTKTGGRNRAFF. The CDR3 nucleotides read TGTGCCACTACCAAAACAGGGGGCCGGAATAGGGCTTTCTTT.

The chain has TRBV2 and TRBJ2-5; 8 bases line up with TRBD1. CDR1 and CDR2 (germline): SNHLY, FYNNEI. CDR3 length: 14 amino acids. Trimming removed 4 bases from V and 5 bases from J; junction bases left unmatched: 6. CDR3 loop: CASSVDRAYETQYF. The CDR3, as DNA: TGTGCCAGCAGTGTGGACAGGGCGTATGAGACCCAGTACTTC.

The J gene is TRBJ2-7, the V gene TRBV5-6; D is perhaps TRBD1 (5 bases). V shed 0 bases and J shed 2 bases, with 9 bases lying between them. Looked up from germline, CDR1 is SGHDT and CDR2 is YYEEEE. This CDR3 spans 14 amino acids. The CDR3 region has the DNA TGTGCCAGCAGCTTGGGACAGAATCCCTACGAGCAGTACTTC. Its protein product is CASSLGQNPYEQYF.

The chain couples TRBV21-1 to TRBJ1-1; TRBD1 is the table's D call, not checked against the DNA. TRBV21-1 corresponds to a pseudogene. This CDR3 is 14 amino acids long. CDR3 sequence reads: CASSKPQGCTEAFF. The CDR3 DNA follows: TGTGCCAGCAGCAAACCCCAGGGTTGCACTGAAGCTTTCTTT.

V and J are TRBV19 and TRBJ1-5; D is undetermined. V dropped 3 bases and J dropped 5 bases, with 14 bases sitting between them. Per the germline V gene, CDR1 is LNHDA and CDR2 is SQIVND (reference sequence). This CDR3 has 15 residues. The CDR3 region is CASSIGRRRYQPQHF. Here the CDR3 DNA reads TGTGCCAGTAGTATTGGCAGGCGCCGGTATCAGCCCCAGCATTTT.

The chain has TRBV18 and TRBJ2-7, with D perhaps matching TRBD2 (6 bases). Germline loops: CDR1 KGHSH, CDR2 LQKENI. The length of the CDR3 is 15 residues. Trimming shortened V by 3 bases and J by 5 bases, and 17 bases separated the two germline ends. DNA for the CDR3: TGTGCCAGCTCACCGGGGCAGGGAGGAGGCGACGAGCAGTACTTC. The encoded protein is CASSPGQGGGDEQYF. The full variable domain, its missing parts supplied by reference TRBV18 and TRBJ2-7, is NAGVMQNPRHLVRRRGQEARLRCSPMKGHSHVYWYRQLPEEGLKFMVYLQKENIIDESGMPKERFSAEFPKEGPSILRIQQVVRGDSAAYFCASSPGQGGGDEQYFGPGTRLTVT.

The chain links TRBV28 to TRBJ1-4, with D maybe TRBD1 (5 bases). With 8 bases removed from V and 0 bases from J, the gap between germline ends came to 19 bases. Per germline, CDR1 MDHEN and CDR2 SYDVKM. CDR3 size: 17 residues. The CDR3, as DNA: TGTGCCAGCCAAAAACCGAAACTGGGGGCAACTAATGAAAAACTGTTTTTT. This encodes CASQKPKLGATNEKLFF.

The chain links TRBV30 to TRBJ2-5; a possible D gene is TRBD1 (5 bases). The CDR3 is 15 amino acids. V was cut by 0 bases and J by 5 bases, with 16 bases left in between. CDR1 and CDR2 from the germline V gene are GTSNPN and SVGIG (reference sequence). The CDR3 DNA reads as TGTGCCTGGAGTGTAGACAGCTCGCACCGGGAGACCCAGTACTTC. It codes for CAWSVDSSHRETQYF. Full variable domain (missing parts from reference TRBV30 and TRBJ2-5): SQTIHQWPATLVQPVGSPLSLECTVEGTSNPNLYWYRQAAGRGLQLLFYSVGIGQISSEVPQNLSASRPQDRQFILSSKKLLLSDSGFYLCAWSVDSSHRETQYFGPGTRLLVL.

The chain links TRBV6-1 to TRBJ2-7; D uncertain. The CDR3 runs 11 residues. Germline-derived CDR1 and CDR2 are MNHNS and SASEGT. Trimming shortened V by 6 bases and J by 2 bases, and 5 bases separated the two germline ends. The CDR3 is CASSWTYEQYF. CDR3 DNA: TGTGCCAGCAGCTGGACCTACGAGCAGTACTTC.

This chain joins TRBV2 and TRBJ2-3; TRBD1 matches 9 bases. Germline V CDR1 and CDR2: SNHLY, FYNNEI. This CDR3 has 15 residues. J lost 2 bases, V lost 4 bases, and 4 bases had no gene match. CDR3 sequence (DNA): TGTGCCAGCAGTGGCGACAGGGGGGACACAGATACGCAGTATTTT. Translating it yields CASSGDRGDTDTQYF.

The rearrangement uses TRBV2 and TRBJ1-2; D call uncertain. The germline V gene encodes CDR1 SNHLY and CDR2 FYNNEI. Trimming left V 8 bases short and J 7 bases short, with 11 bases between. The CDR3 is 11 residues long. CDR3 DNA sequence: TGTGCCAGCTCCCAATTACCTGGCTACACCTTC. Protein product: CASSQLPGYTF.

The genes are TRBV6-1 and TRBJ1-2; D ambiguous. Between the trimmed V and J ends, which lost 11 bases and 12 bases, there was a span of 13 bases. Looked up from germline, CDR1 is MNHNS and CDR2 is SASEGT. The CDR3 extends over 9 amino acids. The CDR3, as DNA: TGTGCCGTCGGGCAGCCCAACACCTTC. This codes for CAVGQPNTF.

This chain uses TRBV9 with TRBJ2-1, with D perhaps matching TRBD2 (6 bases). V was cut by 0 bases and J by 5 bases, with 12 bases left in between. Germline assignment: CDR1 SGDLS and CDR2 YYNGEE. CDR3 length: 15 residues. CDR3 region: CASSVARTKNNEQFF. The CDR3 coding sequence is TGTGCCAGCAGCGTAGCGCGGACTAAGAACAATGAGCAGTTCTTC.

This chain joins TRBV5-1 and TRBJ2-5; D uncertain. Germline V gene sequence: CDR1 SGHRS, CDR2 YFSETQ. The V gene lost 0 bases and the J gene lost 1 base, with 22 bases spanning the gap. The CDR3 covers 19 residues. CDR3: CASSLGSQAIHNAQETQYF. For the CDR3, the DNA is TGCGCCAGCAGCTTGGGGTCTCAGGCAATCCACAACGCCCAAGAGACCCAGTACTTC.

This sequence joins TRBV5-1 and TRBJ2-5; 10 nucleotides align to TRBD2. V gave up 4 bases and J gave up 3 bases; unmatched junction bases: 3. Germline V lookup: CDR1 SGHRS, CDR2 YFSETQ. The CDR3 is 14 residues long. The CDR3 DNA follows: TGCGCCAGCAGCGCACTAGCGGGGAAAGAGACCCAGTACTTC. Residues: CASSALAGKETQYF.

The J gene is TRBJ2-3, the V gene TRBV27, with 13 nucleotides matching TRBD2. V lost 5 bases to trimming and J lost 5 bases; unmatched junction nucleotides: 7. This CDR3 comprises 16 residues. In germline, CDR1 is MNHEY, CDR2 SMNVEV (reference sequence). The CDR3 here is CASSVRLAGGGDTQYF. CDR3 nucleotide sequence: TGTGCCAGCAGTGTCCGACTAGCGGGAGGAGGAGATACGCAGTATTTT.

With respect to this clone: The same CDR3 can be traced to other DNA sequences in this sample. This chain uses TRBV5-1 with TRBJ2-5; D uncertain. Germline lookup yields CDR1 SGHRS and CDR2 YFSETQ. V was trimmed by 2 bases and J by 2 bases, leaving 10 bases between them. CDR3 length equals 14 residues. The CDR3 reads CASSLVSVQETQYF. CDR3 DNA: TGCGCCAGCAGCTTAGTGAGCGTTCAAGAGACCCAGTACTTC.

The rearrangement links TRBV25-1 to TRBJ2-7; D may be TRBD1 or TRBD2 (5 bases each). The V end lost 10 bases, the J end lost 3 bases, and 10 bases lay between the germline ends. The CDR3 sequence is 11 residues long. CDR1 and CDR2 from the germline V gene are MGHDK and SYGVNS. As DNA, the CDR3 is TGTGCCACCATGGGACGCTACGAGCAGTACTTC. This translates into CATMGRYEQYF.

The V and J genes are TRBV6-5 and TRBJ2-4; 11 bases align to TRBD1. The CDR3 extends over 16 amino acids. Germline V gives CDR1 MNHEY, CDR2 SVGAGI. Trimming removed 4 bases from V and 2 bases from J; junction bases left unmatched: 4. CDR3 protein: CASSSGQGESKNIQYF. Written as DNA, the CDR3 is TGTGCCAGCAGTTCGGGACAGGGGGAGTCCAAAAACATTCAGTACTTC.

The chain joins TRBV28 to TRBJ1-2, with TRBD1 matching 10 bases. CDR3 size: 15 residues. Germline CDR1 and CDR2: MDHEN and SYDVKM. V dropped 4 bases and J dropped 4; count of bases not matched to a gene: 6. Here the CDR3 reads CASSSSGTGVYGYTF. CDR3 coding DNA: TGTGCCAGCAGTTCTTCCGGGACAGGGGTCTATGGCTACACCTTC.

The chain is built from TRBV2 and TRBJ1-1; 8 bases map to TRBD1. The CDR3 extends over 13 amino acids. Germline CDR1 and CDR2: SNHLY and FYNNEI. Trimming removed 6 bases from V and 1 base from J; junction bases left unmatched: 1. This chain's CDR3 is CASRDRANTEAFF. CDR3 nucleotides: TGTGCCAGCAGGGACAGGGCGAACACTGAAGCTTTCTTT.

The V gene is TRBV4-3, the J gene TRBJ2-1; 13 bases are shared with TRBD2. This CDR3 region has 17 residues. V lost 4 bases and J lost 0; bases outside the gene matches: 3. CDR1 is LGHNA, CDR2 YSLEER, per germline. The CDR3 loop is CASSPRTSGSSYNEQFF. CDR3 sequence (DNA): TGCGCCAGCAGCCCCCGGACTAGCGGGAGCTCCTACAATGAGCAGTTCTTC.

The chain recombines TRBV7-2 with TRBJ2-7, with TRBD1 identical over 8 bases. Germline CDR1 is SGHTA and CDR2 is FQGNSA. Trimming at V came to 5 bases and at J to 2 bases, leaving 8 bases not matched to a gene. The CDR3 extends over 15 amino acids. CDR3 sequence reads: CASSLGTGNPYEQYF. The CDR3 coding sequence is TGTGCCAGCAGCCTAGGGACAGGTAACCCCTACGAGCAGTACTTC.